This T cell receptor (beta chain) is drawn from a study of vaccination effects on CD4 cells after COVID-19. General study points: At late timepoints after vaccination, vaccine- and infection-induced clones shrank markedly. Just 1 of 255 vaccine-induced clones in healthy recipients was cross-reactive.

Comment on this clone: The target antigen is unknown.

Assay: immunoSEQ multiplex PCR; the TCRdb copy retains only in-frame clones and omits some. This table has about 54,000 clones, roughly 80% appearing once. Under the ViraFEST assay, PBMC were stimulated with viral peptide pools so that antigen-specific CD4+ T cells expanded. Sequencing was performed afterwards. With more than 9 days of culture completed, CD4+ T cells were isolated. At days 3 and 7, half of the medium was exchanged for IL-2 medium. The TCR sequence derives from a human donor who received a COVID-19 vaccine. This material consisted of CD4+ T cells from PBMCs cultured with HCoV-229E spike peptides, taken before COVID-19 vaccination.

The CDR3 DNA follows: TGTGCCAGCAGTCCGAGTGCCGGGGGCGGAAAACTGTTTTTT. It encodes CASSPSAGGGKLFF. The J gene is TRBJ1-4, the V gene TRBV27, with TRBD1 as a possible D gene (6 bases). Germline-derived CDR1 and CDR2 are MNHEY and SMNVEV (reference sequence). This CDR3 contains 14 residues. Trimming cost V 5 bases and J 10 bases, with 17 bases left between them.